This entry concerns a single TCR beta chain. This specimen belongs to a study of cytomegalovirus exposure and HLA in healthy donors. With 60 Vbeta and 13 Jbeta primers, the PCR was carried out. The repertoire was sequenced with immunoSEQ multiplex PCR; TCRdb's copy has only in-frame clones and lacks some. This sample's clone table lists approximately 37,000 clones. The CDR3 consists of 15 residues. The ends lost 5 bases at V and 6 bases at J; junction bases unmatched: 8. Germline CDR1 reads SEHNR; CDR2 reads FQNEAQ (reference sequence). Sequenced input: PBMCs. The TCR comes from a male donor in good health and CMV-seronegative. The V call is TRBV7-9, the J call TRBJ2-2; 8 bases fit TRBD1. CDR3 loop: CASSPLTGAAGELFF. The CDR3 nucleotides read TGTGCCAGCAGCCCGTTGACAGGGGCCGCCGGGGAGCTGTTTTTT.